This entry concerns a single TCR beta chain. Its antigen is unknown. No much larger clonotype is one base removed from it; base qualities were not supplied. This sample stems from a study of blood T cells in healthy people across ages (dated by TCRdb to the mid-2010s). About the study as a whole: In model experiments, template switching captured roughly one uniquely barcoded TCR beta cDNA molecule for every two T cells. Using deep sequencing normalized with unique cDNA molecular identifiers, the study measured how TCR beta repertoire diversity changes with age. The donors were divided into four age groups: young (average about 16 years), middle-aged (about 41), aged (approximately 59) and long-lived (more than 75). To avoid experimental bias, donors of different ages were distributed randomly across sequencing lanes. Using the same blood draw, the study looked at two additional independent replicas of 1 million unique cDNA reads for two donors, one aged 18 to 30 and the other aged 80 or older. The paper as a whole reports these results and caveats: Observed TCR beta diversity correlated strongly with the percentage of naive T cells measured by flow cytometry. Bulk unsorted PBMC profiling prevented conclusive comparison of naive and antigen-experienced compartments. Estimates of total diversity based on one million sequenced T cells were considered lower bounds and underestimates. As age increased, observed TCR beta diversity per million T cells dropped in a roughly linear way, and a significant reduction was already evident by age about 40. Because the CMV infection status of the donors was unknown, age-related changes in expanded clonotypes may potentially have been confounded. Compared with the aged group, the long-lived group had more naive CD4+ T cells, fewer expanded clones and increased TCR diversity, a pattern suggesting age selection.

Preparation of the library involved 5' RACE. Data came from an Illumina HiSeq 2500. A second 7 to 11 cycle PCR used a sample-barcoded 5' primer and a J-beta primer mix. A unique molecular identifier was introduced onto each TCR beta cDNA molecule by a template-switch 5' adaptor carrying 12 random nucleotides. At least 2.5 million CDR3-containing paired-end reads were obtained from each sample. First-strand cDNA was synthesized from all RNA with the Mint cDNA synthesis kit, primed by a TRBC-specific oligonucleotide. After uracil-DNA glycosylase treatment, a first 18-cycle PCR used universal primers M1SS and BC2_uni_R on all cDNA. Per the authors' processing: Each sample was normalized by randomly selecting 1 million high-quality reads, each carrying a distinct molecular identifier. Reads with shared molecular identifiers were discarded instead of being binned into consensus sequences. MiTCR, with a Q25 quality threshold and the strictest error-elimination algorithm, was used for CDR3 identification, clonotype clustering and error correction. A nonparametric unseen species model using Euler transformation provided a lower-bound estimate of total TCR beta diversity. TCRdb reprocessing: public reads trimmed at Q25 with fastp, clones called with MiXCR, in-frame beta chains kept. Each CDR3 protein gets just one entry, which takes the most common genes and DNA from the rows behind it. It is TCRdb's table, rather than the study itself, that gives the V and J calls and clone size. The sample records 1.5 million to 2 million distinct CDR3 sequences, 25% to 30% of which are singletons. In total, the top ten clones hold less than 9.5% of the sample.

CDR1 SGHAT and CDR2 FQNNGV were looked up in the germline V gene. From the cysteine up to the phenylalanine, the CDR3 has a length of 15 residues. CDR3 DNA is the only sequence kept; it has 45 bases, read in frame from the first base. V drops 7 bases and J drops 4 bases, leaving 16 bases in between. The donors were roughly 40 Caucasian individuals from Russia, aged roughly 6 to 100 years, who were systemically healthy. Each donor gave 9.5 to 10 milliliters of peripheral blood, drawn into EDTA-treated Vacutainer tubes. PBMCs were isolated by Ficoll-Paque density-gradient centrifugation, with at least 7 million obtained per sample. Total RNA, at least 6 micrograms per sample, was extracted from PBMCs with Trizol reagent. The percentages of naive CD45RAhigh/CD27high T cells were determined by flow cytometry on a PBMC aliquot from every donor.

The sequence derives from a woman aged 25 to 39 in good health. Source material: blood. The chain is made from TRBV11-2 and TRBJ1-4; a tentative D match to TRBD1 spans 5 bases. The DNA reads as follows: TGTGCCAGCAACCAACCGGGGCCTCTTAATGAAAAACTGTTTTTT. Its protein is CASNQPGPLNEKLFF.